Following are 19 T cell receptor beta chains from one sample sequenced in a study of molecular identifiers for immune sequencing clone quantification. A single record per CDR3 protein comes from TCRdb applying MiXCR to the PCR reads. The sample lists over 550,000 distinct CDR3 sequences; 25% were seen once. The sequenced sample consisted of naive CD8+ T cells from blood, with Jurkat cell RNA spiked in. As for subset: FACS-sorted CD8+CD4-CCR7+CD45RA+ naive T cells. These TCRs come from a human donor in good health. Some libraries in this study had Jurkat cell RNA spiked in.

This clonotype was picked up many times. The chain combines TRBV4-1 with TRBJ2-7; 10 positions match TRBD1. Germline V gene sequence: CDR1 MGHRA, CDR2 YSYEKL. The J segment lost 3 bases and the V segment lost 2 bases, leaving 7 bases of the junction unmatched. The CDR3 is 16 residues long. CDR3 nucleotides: TGCGCCAGCAGCCAACACGGACAGGGGGGCTTCTACGAGCAGTACTTC. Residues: CASSQHGQGGFYEQYF.

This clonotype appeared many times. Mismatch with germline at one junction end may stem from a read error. The CDR3 spells CASSQGQGRSYEQYF. The CDR3 DNA reads as TGCGCCAGCAGCCAGGGACAGGGCCGCTCCTACGAGCAGTACTTC. The rearrangement links TRBV7-9 to TRBJ2-7; TRBD1 matches 9 bases. Germline CDR1 reads SEHNR; CDR2 reads FQNEAQ (reference sequence). This CDR3 region has 15 residues.

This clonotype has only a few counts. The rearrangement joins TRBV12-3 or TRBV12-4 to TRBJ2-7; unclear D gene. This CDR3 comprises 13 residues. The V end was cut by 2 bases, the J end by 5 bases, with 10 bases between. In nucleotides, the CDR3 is TGTGCCAGCAGTTTATATGGGCACCACGAGCAGTACTTC. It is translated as CASSLYGHHEQYF.

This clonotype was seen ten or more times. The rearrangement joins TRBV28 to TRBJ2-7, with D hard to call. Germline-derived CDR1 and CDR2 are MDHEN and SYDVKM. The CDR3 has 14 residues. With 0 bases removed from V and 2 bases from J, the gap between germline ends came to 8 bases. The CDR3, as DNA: TGTGCCAGCAGTTTATGGGGCAGGACCTACGAGCAGTACTTC. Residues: CASSLWGRTYEQYF. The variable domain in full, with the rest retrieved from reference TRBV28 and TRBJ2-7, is DVKVTQSSRYLVKRTGEKVFLECVQDMDHENMFWYRQDPGLGLRLIYFSYDVKMKEKGDIPEGYSVSREKKERFSLILESASTNQTSMYLCASSLWGRTYEQYFGPGTRLTVT.

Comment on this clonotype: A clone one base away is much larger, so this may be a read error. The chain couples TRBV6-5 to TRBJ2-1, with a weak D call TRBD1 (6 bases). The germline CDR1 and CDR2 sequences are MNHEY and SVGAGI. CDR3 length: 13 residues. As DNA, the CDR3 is TGTGCCAGCAGTTACCGAGGGGACAATGAGCAGTCCTTC. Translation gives CASSYRGDNEQSF.

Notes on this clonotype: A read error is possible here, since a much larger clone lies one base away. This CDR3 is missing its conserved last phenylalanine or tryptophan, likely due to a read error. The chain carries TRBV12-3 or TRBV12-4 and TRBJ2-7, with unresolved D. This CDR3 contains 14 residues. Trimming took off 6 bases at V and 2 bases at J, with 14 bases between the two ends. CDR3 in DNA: TGTGCCAGCAGAGGCCCGGCCCAGGCCTACGAGCAGTACCTC. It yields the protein CASRGPAQAYEQYL.

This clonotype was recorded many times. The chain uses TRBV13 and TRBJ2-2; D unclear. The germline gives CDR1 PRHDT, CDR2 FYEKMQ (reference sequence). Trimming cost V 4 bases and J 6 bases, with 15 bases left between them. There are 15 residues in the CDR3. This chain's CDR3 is CASSYAVERAGELFF. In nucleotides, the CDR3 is TGTGCCAGCAGCTACGCCGTGGAAAGGGCCGGGGAGCTGTTTTTT.

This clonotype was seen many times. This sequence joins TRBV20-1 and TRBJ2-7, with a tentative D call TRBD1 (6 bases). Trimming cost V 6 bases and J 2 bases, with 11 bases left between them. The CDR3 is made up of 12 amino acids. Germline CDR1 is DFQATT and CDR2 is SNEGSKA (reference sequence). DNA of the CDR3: TGCAGTGCGAGGGACACCGCCTACGAGCAGTACTTC. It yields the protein CSARDTAYEQYF.

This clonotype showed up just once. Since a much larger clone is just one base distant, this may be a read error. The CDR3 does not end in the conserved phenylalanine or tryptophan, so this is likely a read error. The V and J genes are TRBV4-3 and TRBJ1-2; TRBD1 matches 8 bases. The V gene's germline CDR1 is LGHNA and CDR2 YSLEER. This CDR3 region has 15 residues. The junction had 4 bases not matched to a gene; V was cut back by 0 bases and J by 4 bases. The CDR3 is CASSQDLGQAYGYTS. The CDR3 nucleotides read TGCGCCAGCAGCCAAGATCTGGGACAGGCCTATGGCTACACCTCC.

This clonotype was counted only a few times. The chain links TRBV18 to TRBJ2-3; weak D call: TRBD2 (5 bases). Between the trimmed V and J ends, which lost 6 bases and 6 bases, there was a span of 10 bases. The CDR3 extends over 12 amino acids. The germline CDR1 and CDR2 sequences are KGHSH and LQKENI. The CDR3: CASSDWEDTQYF. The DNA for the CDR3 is TGTGCCAGCTCCGACTGGGAGGATACGCAGTATTTT.

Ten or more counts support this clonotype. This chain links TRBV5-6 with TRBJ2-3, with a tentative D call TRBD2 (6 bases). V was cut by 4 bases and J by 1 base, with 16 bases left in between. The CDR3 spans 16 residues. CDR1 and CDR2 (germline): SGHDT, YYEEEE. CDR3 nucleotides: TGTGCCAGCAGCCCCGTTTTGGGACTTGGCACAGATACGCAGTATTTT. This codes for CASSPVLGLGTDTQYF.

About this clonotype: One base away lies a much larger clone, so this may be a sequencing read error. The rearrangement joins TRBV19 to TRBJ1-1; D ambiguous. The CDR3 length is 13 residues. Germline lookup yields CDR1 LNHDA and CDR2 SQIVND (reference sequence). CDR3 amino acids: CASSIGMNAEAFF. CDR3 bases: TGTGCCAGTAGTATTGGAATGAACGCTGAAGCTTTCTTT.

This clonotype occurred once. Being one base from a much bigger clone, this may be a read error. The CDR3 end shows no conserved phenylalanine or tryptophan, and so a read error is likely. The CDR3 DNA follows: TGTGCCAGCAGCACTACCGGGACAGCACAAGAGACCCAGTACTCC. It specifies CASSTTGTAQETQYS. The chain has TRBV9 and TRBJ2-5; TRBD1 agrees at 7 bases. From germline, CDR1 is SGDLS and CDR2 YYNGEE. V shed 4 bases, J shed 2 bases, and the junction held 8 bases outside the gene matches. The CDR3 is 15 amino acids.

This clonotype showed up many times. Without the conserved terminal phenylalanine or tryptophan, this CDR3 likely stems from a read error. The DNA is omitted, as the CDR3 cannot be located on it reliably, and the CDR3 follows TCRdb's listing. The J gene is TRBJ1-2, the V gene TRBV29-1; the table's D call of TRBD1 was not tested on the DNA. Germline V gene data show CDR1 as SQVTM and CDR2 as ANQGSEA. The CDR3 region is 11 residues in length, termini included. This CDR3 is CSILTGGVMFL.

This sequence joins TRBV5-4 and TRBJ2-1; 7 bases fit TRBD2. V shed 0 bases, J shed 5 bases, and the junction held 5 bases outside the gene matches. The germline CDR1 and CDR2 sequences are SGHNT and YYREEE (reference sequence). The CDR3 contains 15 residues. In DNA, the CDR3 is TGTGCCAGCAGCTTGGGTACTAGCGAAAACAATGAGCAGTTCTTC. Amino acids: CASSLGTSENNEQFF.

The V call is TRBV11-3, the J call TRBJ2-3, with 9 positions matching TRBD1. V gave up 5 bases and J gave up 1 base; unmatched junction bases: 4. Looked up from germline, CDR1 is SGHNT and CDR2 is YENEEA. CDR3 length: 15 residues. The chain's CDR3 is CASSVGQGGTDTQYF. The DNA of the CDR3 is TGTGCCAGCAGCGTGGGACAGGGAGGCACAGATACGCAGTATTTT.

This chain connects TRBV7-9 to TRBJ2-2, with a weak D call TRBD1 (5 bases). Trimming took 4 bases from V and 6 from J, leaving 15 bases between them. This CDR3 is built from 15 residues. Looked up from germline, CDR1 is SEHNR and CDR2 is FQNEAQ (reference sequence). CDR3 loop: CASSYDRKTPGELFF. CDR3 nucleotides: TGTGCCAGCAGCTACGACAGAAAGACCCCCGGGGAGCTGTTTTTT. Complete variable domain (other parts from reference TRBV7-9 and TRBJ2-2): DTGVSQNPRHKITKRGQNVTFRCDPISEHNRLYWYRQTLGQGPEFLTYFQNEAQLEKSRLLSDRFSAERPKGSFSTLEIQRTEQGDSAMYLCASSYDRKTPGELFFGEGSRLTVL.

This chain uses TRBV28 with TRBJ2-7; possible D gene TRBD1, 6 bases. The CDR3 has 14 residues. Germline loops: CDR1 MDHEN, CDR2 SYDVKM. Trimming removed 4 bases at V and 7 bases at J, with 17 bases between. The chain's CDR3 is CASSWRTDPWEQYF. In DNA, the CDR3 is TGTGCCAGCAGTTGGCGGACAGACCCTTGGGAGCAGTACTTC. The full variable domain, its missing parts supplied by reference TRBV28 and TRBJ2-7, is DVKVTQSSRYLVKRTGEKVFLECVQDMDHENMFWYRQDPGLGLRLIYFSYDVKMKEKGDIPEGYSVSREKKERFSLILESASTNQTSMYLCASSWRTDPWEQYFGPGTRLTVT.

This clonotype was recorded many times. Here the CDR3 DNA reads TGTGCCAGTAGTACGCATAACACCGGGGAGCTGTTTTTT. Encoded protein: CASSTHNTGELFF. The chain combines TRBV19 with TRBJ2-2; D is uncertain. The V end lost 4 bases, the J end lost 2 bases, and 5 bases lay between the germline ends. In germline, CDR1 is LNHDA, CDR2 SQIVND (reference sequence). CDR3 length equals 13 residues.